What follows are 17 T cell receptor beta chains derived from one specimen sequenced in a study of T cells in Graves' hyperthyroidism and ophthalmopathy. RNA transcripts served as the template for amplifying TCR beta CDR3 regions. Primed by the HTBI set, a first-round RT-PCR was run on the TCR CDR3. TCRdb re-called the multiplex PCR reads through MiXCR, storing one row per CDR3 protein. Among about 260,000 distinct CDR3 sequences, about 20% were seen once, and the ten largest hold over 55%. Sequencing was done on a sample of blood. Receptors originate from a man younger than 45 with Graves' ophthalmopathy.

V usage is TRBV3-1 and J usage is TRBJ1-5; D not certain. The germline V gene encodes CDR1 LGHDT and CDR2 YNNKEL (reference sequence). V shed 6 bases and J shed 3 bases, with 6 bases lying between them. This CDR3 is 12 amino acids long. The CDR3 DNA reads TGTGCCAGCAGTTTTTACAATCAGCCCCAGCATTTT. Its protein is CASSFYNQPQHF.

This clonotype has more than one count but fewer than ten. The V and J genes are TRBV10-3 and TRBJ2-6; D is possibly TRBD1 or TRBD2 (5 bases each). From germline, CDR1 is ENHRY and CDR2 SYGVKD. The V end lost 4 bases, the J end lost 0 bases, and 7 bases lay between the germline ends. The CDR3 has 15 residues. The CDR3 spells CAISGDLSGANVLTF. In nucleotides, the CDR3 is TGTGCCATCAGTGGGGACCTCTCTGGGGCCAACGTCCTGACTTTC.

The chain couples TRBV28 to TRBJ1-4; 7 nucleotides agree with TRBD1. The CDR3 length is 14 residues. Per the germline V gene, CDR1 is MDHEN and CDR2 is SYDVKM. J lost 5 bases, V lost 2 bases, and 2 bases had no gene match. CDR3 sequence reads: CASSLQGGNEKLFF. Written as DNA, the CDR3 is TGTGCCAGCAGTTTACAGGGGGGGAATGAAAAACTGTTTTTT. Full variable domain (remainder filled in from reference TRBV28 and TRBJ1-4): DVKVTQSSRYLVKRTGEKVFLECVQDMDHENMFWYRQDPGLGLRLIYFSYDVKMKEKGDIPEGYSVSREKKERFSLILESASTNQTSMYLCASSLQGGNEKLFFGSGTQLSVL.

This clonotype came up many times. This chain connects TRBV11-2 to TRBJ2-3, with 9 positions matching TRBD2. After removal of 5 bases from V and 1 base from J, the junction contained 4 bases not matched to a gene. This CDR3 contains 15 residues. Germline V gene data show CDR1 as SGHAT and CDR2 as FQNNGV. The CDR3, as DNA: TGTGCCAGCAGCCAGACTAGCGGCGGCACAGATACGCAGTATTTT. It specifies CASSQTSGGTDTQYF.

Turning to this clonotype: Since a much larger clone is just one base distant, this may be a read error. The J gene is TRBJ1-1, the V gene TRBV6-2 or TRBV6-3; possible D gene TRBD1, 5 bases. This CDR3 comprises 13 residues. The germline V gene encodes CDR1 MNHEY and CDR2 SVGEGT. The chain's CDR3 is CASSYGGYTEVFF. The CDR3 DNA reads as TGTGCCAGCAGTTACGGGGGATACACTGAAGTTTTCTTT.

This clonotype was found a few times. The CDR3 DNA reads TGTGCCAGCAGCTTAGCGTCAGGCGGGAGGAGAGAGACCCAGTACTTC. Its translation is CASSLASGGRRETQYF. The chain couples TRBV7-2 to TRBJ2-5; TRBD2 matches 8 bases. Trimming cost V 0 bases and J 4 bases; bases outside gene matches: 7. Germline CDR1 and CDR2: SGHTA and FQGNSA. The CDR3 is 16 residues long.

The V call is TRBV4-1, the J call TRBJ2-1; D gene unclear. V was trimmed by 5 bases and J by 7 bases, leaving 18 bases between them. Germline CDR1 reads MGHRA; CDR2 reads YSYEKL. The CDR3 contains 15 residues. For the CDR3, the DNA is TGCGCCAGCAGCAAATCGGCGTCCGGAAAAAATGAGCAGTTCTTC. Protein: CASSKSASGKNEQFF.

CDR3 protein: CASATGQDMNTEAFF. DNA for the CDR3: TGTGCCAGCGCTACGGGCCAGGACATGAACACTGAAGCTTTCTTT. This chain uses TRBV13 with TRBJ1-1, with a tentative D call TRBD1 (5 bases). Trimming shortened V by 8 bases and J by 0 bases, and 16 bases separated the two germline ends. This CDR3 comprises 15 residues. Germline CDR1 PRHDT, CDR2 FYEKMQ (reference sequence).

The chain carries TRBV7-9 and TRBJ2-7, with 12 bases aligning to TRBD2. The CDR3 is 14 residues long. The V gene's germline CDR1 is SEHNR and CDR2 FQNEAQ (reference sequence). J gave up 5 bases and V 7 bases, and 6 bases lay outside the gene matches. This CDR3 is CASTPLAGGNEQYF. CDR3 nucleotides: TGTGCCAGCACCCCACTAGCGGGAGGAAACGAGCAGTACTTC.

This CDR3 is CASRDTGGGEGYTF. The DNA of the CDR3 is TGTGCCAGCCGAGATACGGGAGGGGGCGAAGGCTACACCTTC. The chain links TRBV6-2 or TRBV6-3 to TRBJ1-2, with 7 bases identical to TRBD1. Per the germline V gene, CDR1 is MNHEY and CDR2 is SVGEGT. The V and J ends lost 8 bases and 8 bases, in that order; junction bases with no gene match: 14. CDR3 length: 14 amino acids.

This chain links TRBV4-2 with TRBJ2-5; 12 positions agree with TRBD2. The CDR3 length is 19 residues. With 0 bases clipped from V and 2 bases from J, the junction kept 10 bases outside the gene matches. Germline CDR1 and CDR2: LGHNA and YNFKEQ. The CDR3 nucleotides are TGTGCCAGCAGCCAAGAGGACTTGGGACTAGCGGGCCCACAAGAGACCCAGTACTTC. Translated: CASSQEDLGLAGPQETQYF.

This clonotype was recorded many times. The chain links TRBV7-8 to TRBJ2-1, with D maybe TRBD2 (6 bases). The CDR3 extends over 15 amino acids. Germline lookup yields CDR1 SGHVS and CDR2 FQNEAQ. V lost 1 base and J 3 bases, leaving 10 bases between the germline ends. This CDR3 reads CASSLVAGIYNEQFF. In DNA form, the CDR3 reads TGTGCCAGCAGCTTAGTGGCGGGAATCTACAATGAGCAGTTCTTC.

Only a few counts were recorded for this clonotype. This chain connects TRBV27 to TRBJ1-5, with D possibly being TRBD1 (5 bases). Germline values: CDR1 MNHEY, CDR2 SMNVEV (reference sequence). Trimming removed 2 bases at V and 4 bases at J, with 12 bases between. CDR3 length: 15 residues. The CDR3 DNA reads as TGTGCCAGCAGTTTAACGGGGGTTCGGAATCAGCCCCAGCATTTT. Encoded protein: CASSLTGVRNQPQHF.

This clonotype has only a few counts. The J gene is TRBJ2-1, the V gene TRBV24-1; 9 bases line up with TRBD2. Germline V lookup: CDR1 KGHDR, CDR2 SFDVKD. The CDR3 runs 14 residues. Trimming removed 7 bases from V and 8 bases from J; junction bases left unmatched: 8. Here the CDR3 reads CATSLSGSGDEQFF. In DNA, the CDR3 is TGTGCCACCAGCCTTAGCGGGAGCGGGGATGAGCAGTTCTTC.

This clonotype was counted ten times or more. This chain connects TRBV11-1 to TRBJ2-3; D unresolved. The CDR3 has 15 residues. Trimming cost V 6 bases and J 0 bases, with 13 bases left between them. Germline lookup yields CDR1 SGHAT and CDR2 FQDESV (reference sequence). The CDR3 region has the DNA TGTGCCAGCAGTCCGGACGTGACTAGCACAGATACGCAGTATTTT. Its translation is CASSPDVTSTDTQYF.

This clonotype was seen a few times. The chain uses TRBV5-1 and TRBJ1-1; 7 bases line up with TRBD1. Germline V CDR1 and CDR2: SGHRS, YFSETQ. There are 16 residues in the CDR3. V trimming: 5 bases; J trimming: 0 bases; junction bases outside the gene matches: 10. The CDR3 region is CASRPTGAVMNTEAFF. As DNA, the CDR3 is TGCGCCAGCAGACCAACAGGGGCAGTTATGAACACTGAAGCTTTCTTT. Supplemented by reference TRBV5-1 and TRBJ1-1, the full variable domain reads KAGVTQTPRYLIKTRGQQVTLSCSPISGHRSVSWYQQTPGQGLQFLFEYFSETQRNKGNFPGRFSGRQFSNSRSEMNVSTLELGDSALYLCASRPTGAVMNTEAFFGQGTRLTVV.

This clonotype was seen at least ten times. This chain connects TRBV28 to TRBJ1-1; D remains unclear. V lost 5 bases and J lost 2, with 6 bases in between. The germline V gene has CDR1 MDHEN and CDR2 SYDVKM. The CDR3 has 12 residues. CDR3 loop: CASSKGNTEAFF. As DNA, the CDR3 is TGTGCCAGCAGTAAGGGAAACACTGAAGCTTTCTTT. The whole variable domain, remainder taken from reference TRBV28 and TRBJ1-1, is DVKVTQSSRYLVKRTGEKVFLECVQDMDHENMFWYRQDPGLGLRLIYFSYDVKMKEKGDIPEGYSVSREKKERFSLILESASTNQTSMYLCASSKGNTEAFFGQGTRLTVV.